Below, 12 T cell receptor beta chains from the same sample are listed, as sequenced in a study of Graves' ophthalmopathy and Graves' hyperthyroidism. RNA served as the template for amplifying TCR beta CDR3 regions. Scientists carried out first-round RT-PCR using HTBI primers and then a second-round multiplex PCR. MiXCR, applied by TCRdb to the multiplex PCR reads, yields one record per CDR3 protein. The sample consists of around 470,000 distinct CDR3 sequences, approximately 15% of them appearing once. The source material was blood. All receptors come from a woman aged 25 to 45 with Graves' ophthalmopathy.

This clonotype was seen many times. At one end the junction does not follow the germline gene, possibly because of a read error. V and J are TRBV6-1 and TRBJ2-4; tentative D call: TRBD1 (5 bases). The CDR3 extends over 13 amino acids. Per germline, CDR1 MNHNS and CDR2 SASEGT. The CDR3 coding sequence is TGTGCCAGCAGTGAGACAGCCAAAAACATTAAGTACTTC. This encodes CASSETAKNIKYF.

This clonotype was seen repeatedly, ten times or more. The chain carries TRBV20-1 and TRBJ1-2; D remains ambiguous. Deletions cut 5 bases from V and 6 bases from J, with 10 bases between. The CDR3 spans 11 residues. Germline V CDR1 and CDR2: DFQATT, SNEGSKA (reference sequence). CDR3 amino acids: CSAAEGDGYTF. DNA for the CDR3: TGCAGTGCTGCGGAGGGCGATGGCTACACCTTC.

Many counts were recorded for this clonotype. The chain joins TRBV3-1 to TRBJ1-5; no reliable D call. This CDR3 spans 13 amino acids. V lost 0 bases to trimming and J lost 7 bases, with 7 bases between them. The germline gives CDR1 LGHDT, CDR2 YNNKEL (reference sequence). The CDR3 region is CASSQDEGQPQHF. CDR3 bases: TGTGCCAGCAGCCAAGACGAAGGACAGCCCCAGCATTTT.

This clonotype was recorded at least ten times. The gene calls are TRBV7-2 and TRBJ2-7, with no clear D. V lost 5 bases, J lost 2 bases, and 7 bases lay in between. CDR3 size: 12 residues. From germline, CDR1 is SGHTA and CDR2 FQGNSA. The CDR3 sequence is CASSVETYEQYF. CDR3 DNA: TGTGCCAGCAGCGTAGAAACCTACGAGCAGTACTTC.

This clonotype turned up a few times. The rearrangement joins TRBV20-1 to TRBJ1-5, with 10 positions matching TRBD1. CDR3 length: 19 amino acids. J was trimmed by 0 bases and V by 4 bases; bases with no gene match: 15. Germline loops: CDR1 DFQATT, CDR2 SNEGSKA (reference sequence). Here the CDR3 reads CSAIHRQGAGAGSNQPQHF. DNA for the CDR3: TGCAGTGCTATCCATAGACAGGGGGCCGGGGCGGGTAGCAATCAGCCCCAGCATTTT.

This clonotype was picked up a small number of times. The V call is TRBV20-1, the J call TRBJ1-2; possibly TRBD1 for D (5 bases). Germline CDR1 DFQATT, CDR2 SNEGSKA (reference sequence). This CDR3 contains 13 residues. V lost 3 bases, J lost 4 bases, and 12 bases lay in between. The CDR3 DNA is TGCAGTGCTAGCTTGGGGACGAGCTATGGCTACACCTTC. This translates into CSASLGTSYGYTF.

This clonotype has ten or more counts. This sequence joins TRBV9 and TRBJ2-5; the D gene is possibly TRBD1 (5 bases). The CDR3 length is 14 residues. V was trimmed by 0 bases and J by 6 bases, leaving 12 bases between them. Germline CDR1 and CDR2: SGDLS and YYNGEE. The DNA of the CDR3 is TGTGCCAGCAGCGTAGGGGCAGGGATGAAGACCCAGTACTTC. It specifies CASSVGAGMKTQYF.

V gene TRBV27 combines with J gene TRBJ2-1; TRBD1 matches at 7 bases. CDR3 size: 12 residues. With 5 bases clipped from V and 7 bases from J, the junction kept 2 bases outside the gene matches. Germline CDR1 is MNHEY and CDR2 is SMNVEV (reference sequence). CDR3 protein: CASSPQGNEQFF. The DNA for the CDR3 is TGTGCCAGCAGTCCACAGGGGAATGAGCAGTTCTTC.

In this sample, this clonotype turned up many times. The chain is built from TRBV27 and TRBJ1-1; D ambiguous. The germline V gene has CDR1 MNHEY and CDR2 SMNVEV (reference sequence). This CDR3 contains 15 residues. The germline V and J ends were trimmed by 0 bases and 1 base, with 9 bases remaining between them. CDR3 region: CASSLSWGGNTEAFF. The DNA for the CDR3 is TGTGCCAGCAGTTTATCGTGGGGAGGGAACACTGAAGCTTTCTTT.

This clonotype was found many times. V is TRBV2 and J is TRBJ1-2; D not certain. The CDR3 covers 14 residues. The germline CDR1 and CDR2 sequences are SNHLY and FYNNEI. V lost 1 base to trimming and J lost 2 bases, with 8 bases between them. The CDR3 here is CASSEGSLNYGYTF. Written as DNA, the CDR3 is TGTGCCAGCAGTGAAGGCAGCCTAAACTATGGCTACACCTTC.

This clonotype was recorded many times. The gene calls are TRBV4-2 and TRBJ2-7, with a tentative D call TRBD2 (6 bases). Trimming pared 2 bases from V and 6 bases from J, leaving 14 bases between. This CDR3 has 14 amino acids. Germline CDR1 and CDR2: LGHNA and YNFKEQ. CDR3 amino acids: CASSQTGLRTEQYF. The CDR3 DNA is TGTGCCAGCAGCCAAACGGGACTCAGGACCGAGCAGTACTTC.

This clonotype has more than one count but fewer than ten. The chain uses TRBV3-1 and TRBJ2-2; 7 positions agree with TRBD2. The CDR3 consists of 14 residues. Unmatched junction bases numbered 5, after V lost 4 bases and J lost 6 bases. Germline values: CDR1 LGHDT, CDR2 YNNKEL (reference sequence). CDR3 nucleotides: TGTGCCAGCAGCCCCGGACTAGTTCCCGGGGAGCTGTTTTTT. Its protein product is CASSPGLVPGELFF.